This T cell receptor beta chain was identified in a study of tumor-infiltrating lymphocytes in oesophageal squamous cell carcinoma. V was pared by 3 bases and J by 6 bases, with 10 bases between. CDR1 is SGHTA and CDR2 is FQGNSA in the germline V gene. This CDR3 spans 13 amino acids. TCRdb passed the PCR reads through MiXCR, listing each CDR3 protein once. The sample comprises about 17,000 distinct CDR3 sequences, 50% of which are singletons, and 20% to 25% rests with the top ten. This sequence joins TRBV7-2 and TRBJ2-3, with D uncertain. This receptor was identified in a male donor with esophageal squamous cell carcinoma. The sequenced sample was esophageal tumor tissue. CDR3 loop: CASSLRAWDTQYF. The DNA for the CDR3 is TGTGCCAGCAGCTTGAGAGCCTGGGATACGCAGTATTTT.